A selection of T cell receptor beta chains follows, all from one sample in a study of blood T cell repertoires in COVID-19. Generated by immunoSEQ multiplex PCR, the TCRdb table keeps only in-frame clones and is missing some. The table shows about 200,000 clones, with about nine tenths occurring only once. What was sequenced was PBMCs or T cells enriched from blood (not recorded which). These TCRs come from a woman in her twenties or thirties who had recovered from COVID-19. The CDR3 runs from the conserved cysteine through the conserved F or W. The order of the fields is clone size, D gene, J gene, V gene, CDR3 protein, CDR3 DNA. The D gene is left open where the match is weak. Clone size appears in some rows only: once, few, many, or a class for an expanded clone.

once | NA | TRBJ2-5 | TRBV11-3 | CASSLGSVAQETQYF | TGTGCCAGCAGCTTAGGGTCTGTGGCCCAAGAGACCCAGTACTTC
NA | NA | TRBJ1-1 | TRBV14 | CASSQDQAAGRRAFF | TGTGCCAGCAGCCAAGATCAAGCGGCAGGGAGGAGAGCTTTCTTT
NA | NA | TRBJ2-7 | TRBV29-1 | CSARQHSSYEQYF | TGCAGCGCACGACAGCATTCATCCTACGAGCAGTACTTC
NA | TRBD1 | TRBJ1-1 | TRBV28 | CASSHPPGQGDTEAFF | TGTGCCAGCAGTCACCCGCCGGGACAGGGGGATACTGAAGCTTTCTTT
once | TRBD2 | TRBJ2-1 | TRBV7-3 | CASSSASGGYNEQFF | TGTGCCAGCAGCTCGGCTAGCGGGGGGTACAATGAGCAGTTCTTC
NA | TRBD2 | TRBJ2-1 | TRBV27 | CASSLRLAGERYYNEQFF | TGTGCCAGCAGTTTACGTCTAGCGGGAGAGAGATACTACAATGAGCAGTTCTTC
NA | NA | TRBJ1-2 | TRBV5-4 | CASSLGAGNYGYTF | TGTGCCAGCAGCTTGGGGGCAGGGAACTATGGCTACACCTTC
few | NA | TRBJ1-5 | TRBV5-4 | CASSSSGGEGQPQHF | TGTGCCAGCAGCTCTTCGGGGGGAGAAGGTCAGCCCCAGCATTTT
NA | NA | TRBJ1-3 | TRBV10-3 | CAIRYIRVDNSGNTIYF | TGTGCCATCAGATACATTCGAGTTGACAACTCTGGAAACACCATATATTTT
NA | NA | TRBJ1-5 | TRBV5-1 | CASSLDPVYRDGQPQHF | TGCGCCAGCAGCTTGGATCCCGTGTACAGGGACGGTCAGCCCCAGCATTTT
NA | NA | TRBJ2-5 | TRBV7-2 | CASSFLGAETQYF | TGTGCCAGCAGCTTTCTGGGGGCAGAGACCCAGTACTTC
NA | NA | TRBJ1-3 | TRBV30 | CAWRADSRSGNTIYF | TGTGCCTGGAGGGCGGACTCCCGCTCTGGAAACACCATATATTTT
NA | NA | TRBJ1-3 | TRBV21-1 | CASSMTGRPGNTIYF | TGTGCCAGCAGCATGACAGGGAGACCTGGAAACACCATATATTTT
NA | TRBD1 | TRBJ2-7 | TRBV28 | CASSTGDNYEQYF | TGTGCCAGCAGTACAGGGGACAACTACGAGCAGTACTTC
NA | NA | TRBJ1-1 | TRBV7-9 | CASSLAGITEAFF | TGTGCCAGCAGCTTAGCGGGCATCACTGAAGCTTTCTTT
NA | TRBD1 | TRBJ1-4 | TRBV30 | CAWSVGGGDEKLFF | TGTGCCTGGAGTGTAGGAGGGGGCGATGAAAAACTGTTTTTT
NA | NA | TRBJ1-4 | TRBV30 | CAWSVRPGADEKLFF | TGTGCCTGGAGTGTACGTCCTGGGGCTGACGAAAAACTGTTTTTT
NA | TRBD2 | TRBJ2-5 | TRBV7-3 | CASSLGSGRGETQYF | TGTGCCAGCAGCTTAGGCAGCGGGCGGGGGGAGACCCAGTACTTC
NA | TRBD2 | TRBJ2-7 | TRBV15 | CATSRDQAGASYEQYF | TGTGCCACCAGCAGAGATCAAGCGGGAGCCTCCTACGAGCAGTACTTC
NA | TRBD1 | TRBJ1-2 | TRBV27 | CASSLEGDQGALSYGYTF | TGTGCCAGCAGTTTAGAGGGGGATCAGGGGGCTCTTAGCTATGGCTACACCTTC
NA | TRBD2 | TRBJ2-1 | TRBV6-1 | CASSQAGGSYNEQFF | TGTGCCAGCAGTCAAGCGGGAGGCTCCTACAATGAGCAGTTCTTC
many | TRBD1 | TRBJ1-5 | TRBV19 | CASSIAVQGVGQPQHF | TGTGCCAGTAGTATCGCCGTCCAGGGGGTGGGACAGCCCCAGCATTTT
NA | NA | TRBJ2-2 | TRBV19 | CASSADGIGELFF | TGTGCCAGTAGTGCAGACGGGATCGGGGAGCTGTTTTTT
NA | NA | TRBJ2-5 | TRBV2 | CASDGFGETQYF | TGTGCCTCAGACGGGTTCGGGGAGACCCAGTACTTC
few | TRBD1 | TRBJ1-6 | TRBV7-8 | CASSHDRGGSSYNSPLHF | TGTGCCAGCAGCCACGACAGGGGGGGGAGCTCCTATAATTCACCCCTCCACTTT
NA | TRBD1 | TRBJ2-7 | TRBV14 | CASSQGQGSRYEQYF | TGTGCCAGCAGCCAAGGACAGGGGTCTCGTTACGAGCAGTACTTC
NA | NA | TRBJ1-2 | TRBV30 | CATEQGNYGYTF | TGTGCCACCGAACAGGGAAACTATGGCTACACCTTC
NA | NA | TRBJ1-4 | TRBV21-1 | CASSKPHRVCPDNEKLFF | TGTGCCAGCAGCAAACCCCACAGGGTATGCCCTGATAATGAAAAACTGTTTTTT
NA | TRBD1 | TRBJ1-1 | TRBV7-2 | CASSWARDRGQTEAFF | TGTGCCAGCAGCTGGGCCCGGGACAGGGGGCAAACTGAAGCTTTCTTT